This TCR beta chain was documented in a study of blood T cells in healthy people across ages. Study findings and constraints: In long-lived donors, naive CD4+ cell counts and diversity exceeded those of aged donors. Roughly linear declines in TCR beta diversity per million T cells occurred with age.

Through a sample-barcoded 5' primer and a J-beta primer mix, a second PCR was run for 7 to 11 cycles. Through a template-switch adaptor with 12 random nucleotides, each cDNA molecule received a tag. The yield of each sample was at least 2.5 million CDR3-containing paired-end reads. Each CDR3 protein gets one entry after TCRdb re-called the 5' RACE reads with MiXCR. Among fewer than 2,000,000 distinct CDR3 sequences listed, around 36% were seen once. Trimming at V came to 6 bases and at J to 9 bases, leaving 7 bases not matched to a gene. CDR3 length: 14 residues. This clonotype was counted between two and nine times. The antigen is undetermined.

The chain links TRBV12-3 or TRBV12-4 to TRBJ1-6, with 8 bases that match TRBD1. Sequenced: blood. This sequence was found in a woman aged 25 to 45 in good health. Here the CDR3 DNA reads TGTGCCAGCAGCGGGGACAGGACAGGTTCACCCCTCCACTTT. Its protein is CASSGDRTGSPLHF.